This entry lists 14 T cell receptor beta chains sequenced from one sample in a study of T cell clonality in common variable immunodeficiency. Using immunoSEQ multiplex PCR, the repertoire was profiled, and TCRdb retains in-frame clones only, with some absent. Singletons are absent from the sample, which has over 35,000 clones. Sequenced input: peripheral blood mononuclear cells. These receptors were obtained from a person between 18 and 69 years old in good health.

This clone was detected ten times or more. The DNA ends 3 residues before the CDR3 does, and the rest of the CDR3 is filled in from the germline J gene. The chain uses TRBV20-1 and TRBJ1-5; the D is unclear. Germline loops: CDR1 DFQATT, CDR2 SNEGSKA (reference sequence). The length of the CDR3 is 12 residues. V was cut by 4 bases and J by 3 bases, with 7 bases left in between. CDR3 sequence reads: CSAKSNNQPQHF. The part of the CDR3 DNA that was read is TGCAGTGCTAAGAGCAACAATCAGCCC.

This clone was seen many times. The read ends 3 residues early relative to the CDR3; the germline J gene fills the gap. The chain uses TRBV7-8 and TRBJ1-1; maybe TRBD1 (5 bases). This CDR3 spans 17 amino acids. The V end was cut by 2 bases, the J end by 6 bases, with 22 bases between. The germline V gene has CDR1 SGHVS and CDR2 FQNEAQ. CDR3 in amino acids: CASSLPTSRDSNSEAFF. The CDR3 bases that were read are TGTGCCAGCAGCTTACCCACCTCACGGGACTCCAACTCTGAA.

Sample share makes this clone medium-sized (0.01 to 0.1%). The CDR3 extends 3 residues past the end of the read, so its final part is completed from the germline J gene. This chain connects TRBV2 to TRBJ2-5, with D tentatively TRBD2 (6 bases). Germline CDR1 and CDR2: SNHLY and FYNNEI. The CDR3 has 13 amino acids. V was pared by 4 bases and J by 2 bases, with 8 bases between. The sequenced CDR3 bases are TGTGCCAGCAGTGCTGGGGGGCAAGAGACC. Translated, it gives CASSAGGQET. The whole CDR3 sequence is CASSAGGQETQYF.

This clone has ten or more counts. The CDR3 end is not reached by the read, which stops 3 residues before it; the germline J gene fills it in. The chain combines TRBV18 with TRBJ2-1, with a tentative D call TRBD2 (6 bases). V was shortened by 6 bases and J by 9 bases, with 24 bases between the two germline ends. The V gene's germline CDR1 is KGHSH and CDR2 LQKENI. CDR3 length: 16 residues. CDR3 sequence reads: CASSLSGTPVGGEQFF. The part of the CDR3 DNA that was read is TGTGCCAGCTCTTTGTCCGGGACTCCTGTAGGCGGTGAG. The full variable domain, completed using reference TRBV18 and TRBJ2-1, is NAGVMQNPRHLVRRRGQEARLRCSPMKGHSHVYWYRQLPEEGLKFMVYLQKENIIDESGMPKERFSAEFPKEGPSILRIQQVVRGDSAAYFCASSLSGTPVGGEQFFGPGTRLTVL.

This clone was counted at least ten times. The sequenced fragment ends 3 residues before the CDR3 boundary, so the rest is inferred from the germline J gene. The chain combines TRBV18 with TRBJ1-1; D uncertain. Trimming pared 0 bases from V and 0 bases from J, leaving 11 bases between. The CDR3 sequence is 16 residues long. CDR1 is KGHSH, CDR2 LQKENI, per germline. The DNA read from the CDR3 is TGTGCCAGCTCACCACCAGGCCCGCAAATGAACACTGAA. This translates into CASSPPGPQMNTE. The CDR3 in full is CASSPPGPQMNTEAFF.

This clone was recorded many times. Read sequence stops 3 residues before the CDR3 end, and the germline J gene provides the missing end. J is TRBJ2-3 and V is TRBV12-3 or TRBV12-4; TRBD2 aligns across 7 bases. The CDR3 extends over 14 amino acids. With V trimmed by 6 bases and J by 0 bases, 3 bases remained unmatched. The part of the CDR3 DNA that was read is TGTGCCAGCAGCCATAGCGGGAGCACAGATACG. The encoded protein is CASSHSGSTDT. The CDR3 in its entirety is CASSHSGSTDTQYF.

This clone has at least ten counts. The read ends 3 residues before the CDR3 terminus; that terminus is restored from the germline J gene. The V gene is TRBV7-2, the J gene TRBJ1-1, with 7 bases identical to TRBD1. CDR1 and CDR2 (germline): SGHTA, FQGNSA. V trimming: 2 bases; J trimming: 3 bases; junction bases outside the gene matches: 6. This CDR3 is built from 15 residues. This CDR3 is CASSLTTGWYTEAFF. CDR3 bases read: TGTGCCAGCAGCTTAACGACAGGGTGGTACACTGAA.

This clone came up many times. CDR3 protein: CAISPGYNEQFF. CDR3 bases read: TGTGCCATCAGTCCAGGGTACAATGAG. The genes are TRBV10-3 and TRBJ2-1; a possible D gene is TRBD1 (5 bases). The read gets to within 3 residues of the CDR3 end, and the germline J gene fills in the rest. The CDR3 length is 12 residues. Trimming left V 5 bases short and J 4 bases short, with 6 bases between. Germline V gives CDR1 ENHRY, CDR2 SYGVKD.

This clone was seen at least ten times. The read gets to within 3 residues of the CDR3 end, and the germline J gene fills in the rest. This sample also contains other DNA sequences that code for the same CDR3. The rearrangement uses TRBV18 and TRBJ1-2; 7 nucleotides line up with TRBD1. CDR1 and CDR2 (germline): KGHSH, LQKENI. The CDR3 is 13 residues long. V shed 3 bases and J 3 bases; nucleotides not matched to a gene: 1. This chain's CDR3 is CASSPDRDYGYTF. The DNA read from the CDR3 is TGTGCCAGCTCACCCGACAGGGACTATGGC.

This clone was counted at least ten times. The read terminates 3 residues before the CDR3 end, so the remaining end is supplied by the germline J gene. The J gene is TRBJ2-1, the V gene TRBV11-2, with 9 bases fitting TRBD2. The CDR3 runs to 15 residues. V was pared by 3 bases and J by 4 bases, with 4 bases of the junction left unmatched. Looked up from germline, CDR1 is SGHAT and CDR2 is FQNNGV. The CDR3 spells CASSLLAGEYNEQFF. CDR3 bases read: TGTGCCAGCAGCTTGTTAGCGGGGGAATACAATGAG.

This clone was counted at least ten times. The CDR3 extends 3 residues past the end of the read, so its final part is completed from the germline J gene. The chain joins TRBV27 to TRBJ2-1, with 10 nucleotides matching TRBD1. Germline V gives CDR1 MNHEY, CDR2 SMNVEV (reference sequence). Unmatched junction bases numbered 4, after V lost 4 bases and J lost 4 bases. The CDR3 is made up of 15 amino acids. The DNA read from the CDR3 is TGTGCCAGCAGTTCCGGGACAGGGGTTTACAATGAG. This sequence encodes CASSSGTGVYNE. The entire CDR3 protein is CASSSGTGVYNEQFF.

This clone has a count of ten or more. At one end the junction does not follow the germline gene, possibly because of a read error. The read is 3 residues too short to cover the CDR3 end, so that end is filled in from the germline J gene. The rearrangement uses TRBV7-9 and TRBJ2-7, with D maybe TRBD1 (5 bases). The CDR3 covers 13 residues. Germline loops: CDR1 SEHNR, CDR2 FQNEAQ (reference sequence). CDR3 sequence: CSSSKTVSYEQYF. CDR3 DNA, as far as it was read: TGTTCCAGCAGCAAGACAGTCTCCTACGAG.

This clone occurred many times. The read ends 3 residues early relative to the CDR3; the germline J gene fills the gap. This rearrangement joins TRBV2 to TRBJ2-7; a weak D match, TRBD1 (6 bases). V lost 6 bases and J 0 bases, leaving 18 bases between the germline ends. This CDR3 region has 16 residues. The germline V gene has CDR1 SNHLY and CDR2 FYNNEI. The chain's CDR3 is CASRYLGTQSSYEQYF. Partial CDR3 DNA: TGTGCCAGCAGGTACTTAGGGACACAAAGCTCCTACGAG.

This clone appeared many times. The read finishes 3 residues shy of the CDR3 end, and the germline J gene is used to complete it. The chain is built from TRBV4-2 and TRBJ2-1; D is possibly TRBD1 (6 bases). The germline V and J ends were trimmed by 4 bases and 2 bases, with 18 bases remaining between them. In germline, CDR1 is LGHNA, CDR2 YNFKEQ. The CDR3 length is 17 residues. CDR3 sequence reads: CASSPQRTRGTYNEQFF. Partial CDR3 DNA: TGTGCCAGCAGCCCCCAAAGGACCAGGGGAACCTACAATGAG.